Sequencing of this T cell receptor (beta chain) was carried out in a study of vaccination and CD4 T cells after COVID-19. A note on this clonotype: The antigen remains undetermined.

J lost 2 bases, V lost 4 bases, and 2 bases had no gene match. The CDR3 has 13 amino acids. CDR1 and CDR2 (germline): SNHLY, FYNNEI. Treatment indicated: approximately 11-day PBMC culture with coronavirus spike peptide pools or control peptides (ViraFEST assay). The Oncomine TCR Beta short-read assay was applied to DNA of cultured CD4+ T cells. In TCRdb, the PCR reads were re-called with MiXCR into one record per CDR3 protein. The sample yields 9,000 to 10,000 distinct CDR3 sequences, approximately 71% seen once. This chain joins TRBV2 and TRBJ2-7; 7 bases map to TRBD1. This receptor was identified in a human donor who had recovered from COVID-19. Material for sequencing was CD4+ T cells from blood, cultured in vitro. CDR3 sequence: CASSGQGAYEQYF. CDR3 sequence (DNA): TGTGCCAGCAGTGGACAGGGCGCCTACGAGCAGTACTTC.